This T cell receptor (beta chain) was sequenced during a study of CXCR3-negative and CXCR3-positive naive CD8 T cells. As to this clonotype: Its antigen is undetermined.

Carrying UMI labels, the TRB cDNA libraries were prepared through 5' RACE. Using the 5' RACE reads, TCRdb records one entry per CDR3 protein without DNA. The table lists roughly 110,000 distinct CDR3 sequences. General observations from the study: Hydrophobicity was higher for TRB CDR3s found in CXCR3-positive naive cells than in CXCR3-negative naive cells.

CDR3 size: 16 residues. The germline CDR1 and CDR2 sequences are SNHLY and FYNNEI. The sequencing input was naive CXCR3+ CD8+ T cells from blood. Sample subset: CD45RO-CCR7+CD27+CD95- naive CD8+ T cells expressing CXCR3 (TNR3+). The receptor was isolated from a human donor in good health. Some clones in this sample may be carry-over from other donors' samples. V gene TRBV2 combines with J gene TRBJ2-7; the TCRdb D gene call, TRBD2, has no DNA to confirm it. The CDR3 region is CASSATFGDWRYEQYF.